This T cell receptor beta chain was recorded in a study of monozygotic twins with inflammatory bowel disease. General study results and limits: Twins with IBD were found to have lower TCRbeta diversity (inverse Simpson) than healthy co-twins. Possibly reflecting limited power, no difference in repertoire similarity was found between concordant and discordant twins.

Across eight separate reactions for each sample, cDNA was made. UMIs containing a 6-nucleotide sample barcode were added via template switching. From its re-call of the 5' RACE reads, TCRdb lists each CDR3 protein once, without DNA. The clone table shows more than 350,000 distinct CDR3 sequences, with the ten largest holding roughly 2.2%. The CDR3 runs 17 residues. Germline CDR1 reads LGHNA; CDR2 reads YNFKEQ. Remarks on this clonotype: Its antigen is unidentified.

This receptor was identified in a human donor with ulcerative colitis or Crohn's disease, or a healthy co-twin of an affected twin (not recorded which). The sample taken for sequencing was blood. The rearrangement uses TRBV4-2 and TRBJ2-5; TCRdb proposes TRBD2, but this gene call is untestable without DNA. CDR3 sequence reads: CASSQDLGAGVGETQYF.